Included here is one T cell receptor (beta chain) sequence, with context. Sequenced by immunoSEQ multiplex PCR; TCRdb stores in-frame clones only, minus some. The sample yields roughly 8,500 clones, around 90% seen once. The data were taken from a study of control samples from healthy donors and cancer patients. The CDR3 consists of 19 residues. Germline V gene data show CDR1 as LNHDA and CDR2 as SQIVND (reference sequence). V lost 4 bases, J lost 5 bases, and 18 bases stayed unmatched. V and J are TRBV19 and TRBJ1-5; 9 bases are a match to TRBD1. This TCR was recovered from a man aged 60 to 69 with colorectal cancer. The source material was PBMCs. The CDR3 region has the DNA TGTGCCAGTAGTACCCCCCTGGGGAGTCGGACAGGGGACGATCAGCCCCAGCATTTT. This gives the protein CASSTPLGSRTGDDQPQHF.